A single sample gave rise to the 26 T cell receptor beta chains below, sequenced in a study of blood T cell repertoires in COVID-19. The table came from immunoSEQ multiplex PCR; TCRdb's copy has only in-frame clones and leaves some out. In the table there are about 180,000 clones, approximately 90% of which are singletons. Sequences were obtained from peripheral blood. The receptors here all came from a man aged 18 to 30 who had recovered from COVID-19.

The rearrangement links TRBV28 to TRBJ1-2; weak D call: TRBD1 (5 bases). The germline V gene encodes CDR1 MDHEN and CDR2 SYDVKM. Trimming stripped 3 bases from V and 10 bases from J, with 21 bases between. The CDR3 covers 15 residues. The CDR3 loop is CASSFLGGTTHDYTF. CDR3 DNA sequence: TGTGCCAGCAGTTTCTTGGGGGGAACGACACATGACTACACCTTC.

This clone was recorded once. The V call is TRBV7-2, the J call TRBJ2-2; 12 bases align to TRBD2. With V trimmed by 4 bases and J by 6 bases, 9 bases remained unmatched. Germline values: CDR1 SGHTA, CDR2 FQGNSA. This CDR3 has 17 residues. CDR3 sequence reads: CASSYRGLAGFSGELFF. CDR3 in DNA: TGTGCCAGCAGCTACAGAGGACTAGCGGGATTCTCCGGGGAGCTGTTTTTT.

This clone was seen a few times. This rearrangement joins TRBV6-5 to TRBJ1-5; a weak D match, TRBD1 (6 bases). Trimming removed 4 bases at V and 3 bases at J, with 10 bases between. CDR3 length equals 14 residues. Germline V CDR1 and CDR2: MNHEY, SVGAGI. As DNA, the CDR3 is TGTGCCAGCAGTTTCACAGGGCCCAATCAGCCCCAGCATTTT. Translation gives CASSFTGPNQPQHF.

In its sample, this clone was seen once. The chain combines TRBV7-2 with TRBJ2-1; perhaps TRBD1 as D (5 bases). Germline CDR1 and CDR2: SGHTA and FQGNSA. The CDR3 is made up of 14 amino acids. The germline V and J ends were trimmed by 3 bases and 5 bases, with 11 bases remaining between them. The chain's CDR3 is CASSFSGAHNEQFF. The DNA of the CDR3 is TGTGCCAGCAGCTTTAGTGGGGCTCACAATGAGCAGTTCTTC.

V is TRBV28 and J is TRBJ2-2; 9 positions match TRBD1. The CDR3 has 17 amino acids. The ends lost 2 bases at V and 5 bases at J; junction bases unmatched: 9. Germline lookup yields CDR1 MDHEN and CDR2 SYDVKM. CDR3 residues: CASSLLSGQGITGELFF. DNA of the CDR3: TGTGCCAGCAGTTTACTTTCGGGACAGGGTATTACCGGGGAGCTGTTTTTT.

This sequence joins TRBV19 and TRBJ2-1; 12 nucleotides line up with TRBD1. This CDR3 is 19 amino acids long. Germline CDR1 is LNHDA and CDR2 is SQIVND (reference sequence). With 5 bases clipped from V and 2 bases from J, the junction kept 13 bases outside the gene matches. The CDR3 DNA is TGTGCCAGTAGTGGGGACAGGGGGCGAGCGGGTGCAACCTACAATGAGCAGTTCTTC. Its translation: CASSGDRGRAGATYNEQFF.

The chain uses TRBV19 and TRBJ2-5; 13 bases are shared with TRBD2. The CDR3 loop spans 16 amino acids. Germline V gives CDR1 LNHDA, CDR2 SQIVND (reference sequence). With V trimmed by 1 base and J by 1 base, 0 bases remained unmatched. The CDR3 here is CASSIGTSGSQETQYF. The CDR3 DNA reads TGTGCCAGTAGTATAGGGACTAGCGGGAGCCAAGAGACCCAGTACTTC. The full variable domain, completed using reference TRBV19 and TRBJ2-5, is DGGITQSPKYLFRKEGQNVTLSCEQNLNHDAMYWYRQDPGQGLRLIYYSQIVNDFQKGDIAEGYSVSREKKESFPLTVTSAQKNPTAFYLCASSIGTSGSQETQYFGPGTRLLVL.

The J gene is TRBJ2-7, the V gene TRBV5-5, with 8 positions matching TRBD2. The germline gives CDR1 SGHKS, CDR2 YYEKEE (reference sequence). V gave up 0 bases and J gave up 3 bases; unmatched junction bases: 5. The CDR3 extends over 15 amino acids. DNA of the CDR3: TGTGCCAGCAGCTTGGATGGCGGGGGGCTCTACGAGCAGTACTTC. Translating gives CASSLDGGGLYEQYF.

J is TRBJ1-2 and V is TRBV6-6; maybe TRBD1 (5 bases). Trimming took off 10 bases at V and 4 bases at J, with 13 bases between the two ends. The CDR3 extends over 12 amino acids. CDR1 is MNHNY, CDR2 SVGAGI, per germline (reference sequence). CDR3 residues: CAISGGGYGYTF. DNA of the CDR3: TGTGCCATCTCGGGGGGGGGCTATGGCTACACCTTC.

The gene calls are TRBV12-3 or TRBV12-4 and TRBJ1-2, with a possible D match to TRBD1 (5 bases). The CDR3 loop spans 12 amino acids. V shed 6 bases and J shed 3 bases, with 8 bases lying between them. The DNA for the CDR3 is TGTGCCAGCAGAGGGGAGGACTATGGCTACACCTTC. Protein sequence: CASRGEDYGYTF.

The chain recombines TRBV6-5 with TRBJ2-5; D not resolved. Trimming left V 7 bases short and J 5 bases short, with 14 bases between. The CDR3 consists of 13 residues. The V gene's germline CDR1 is MNHEY and CDR2 SVGAGI. DNA for the CDR3: TGTGCCAGCATGGTGAATCGTGAGGAGACCCAGTACTTC. It codes for CASMVNREETQYF.

The rearrangement links TRBV19 to TRBJ1-4; 8 nucleotides align to TRBD1. Germline CDR1 reads LNHDA; CDR2 reads SQIVND (reference sequence). Trimming removed 7 bases from V and 10 bases from J; junction bases left unmatched: 14. The CDR3 consists of 15 residues. The CDR3 DNA follows: TGTGCCAGTACCATAGGGGGGACAGGTGCCGCAAAACTGTTTTTT. Translating it yields CASTIGGTGAAKLFF. The full variable domain, in which reference TRBV19 and TRBJ1-4 provide the parts outside the CDR3, is DGGITQSPKYLFRKEGQNVTLSCEQNLNHDAMYWYRQDPGQGLRLIYYSQIVNDFQKGDIAEGYSVSREKKESFPLTVTSAQKNPTAFYLCASTIGGTGAAKLFFGSGTQLSVL.

The chain combines TRBV5-1 with TRBJ1-2; D gene unclear. Germline CDR1 reads SGHRS; CDR2 reads YFSETQ. Deletions cut 4 bases from V and 7 bases from J, with 11 bases between. This CDR3 spans 12 amino acids. The CDR3 DNA sequence: TGCGCCAGCAGCCCCGAATATAGTGGCTACACCTTC. It translates to CASSPEYSGYTF.

The table lists this clone with a count of one. CDR3 sequence: CASSQNRSPDTQYF. The CDR3 bases are TGTGCCAGCTCACAAAACCGGAGCCCAGATACGCAGTATTTT. The rearrangement links TRBV18 to TRBJ2-3; D not certain. V shed 4 bases and J shed 4 bases, with 12 bases lying between them. The germline V gene has CDR1 KGHSH and CDR2 LQKENI. This CDR3 has 14 amino acids.

The chain recombines TRBV11-2 with TRBJ2-7, with 8 positions matching TRBD1. The V gene's germline CDR1 is SGHAT and CDR2 FQNNGV. This CDR3 has 13 amino acids. Germline trimming cut 3 bases from V and 5 bases from J; bases unmatched to any gene: 3. The CDR3 here is CASSLDRVNEQYF. Here the CDR3 DNA reads TGTGCCAGCAGCTTGGACAGGGTGAACGAGCAGTACTTC. Combining the CDR3 with reference TRBV11-2 and TRBJ2-7 gives the whole variable domain EAGVAQSPRYKIIEKRQSVAFWCNPISGHATLYWYQQILGQGPKLLIQFQNNGVVDDSQLPKDRFSAERLKGVDSTLKIQPAKLEDSAVYLCASSLDRVNEQYFGPGTRLTVT.

This chain links TRBV7-8 with TRBJ1-6; tentatively, D is TRBD1 (6 bases). Germline CDR1 and CDR2: SGHVS and FQNEAQ. CDR3 length: 17 amino acids. V lost 2 bases and J 3 bases, leaving 14 bases between the germline ends. CDR3 DNA: TGTGCCAGCAGCTTACAAACAGGGCACTTCTATAATTCACCCCTCCACTTT. This codes for CASSLQTGHFYNSPLHF.

The rearrangement uses TRBV19 and TRBJ1-4, with 8 bases fitting TRBD1. The germline CDR1 and CDR2 sequences are LNHDA and SQIVND (reference sequence). The CDR3 sequence is 14 residues long. The ends lost 4 bases at V and 6 bases at J; junction bases unmatched: 4. The CDR3 DNA is TGTGCCAGTAGTAGGACAGGGTGGGATGAAAAACTGTTTTTT. Protein: CASSRTGWDEKLFF.

The rearrangement joins TRBV19 to TRBJ1-2; 10 bases align to TRBD1. The CDR3 contains 16 residues. The germline gives CDR1 LNHDA, CDR2 SQIVND (reference sequence). After removal of 0 bases from V and 4 bases from J, the junction contained 5 bases not matched to a gene. The CDR3 region is CASSIDSGTGAYGYTF. The CDR3 nucleotides are TGTGCCAGTAGTATAGATAGTGGGACAGGGGCCTATGGCTACACCTTC.

V and J are TRBV3-1 (or the pseudogene TRBV3-2) and TRBJ2-7; TRBD1 might be the D (6 bases). V was shortened by 4 bases and J by 4 bases, with 14 bases between the two germline ends. This CDR3 spans 14 amino acids. Germline CDR1 LGHDT, CDR2 YNNKEL (reference sequence). CDR3 nucleotides: TGTGCCAGCAGCCCACAGGGTAATCGTTACGAGCAGTACTTC. Protein: CASSPQGNRYEQYF.

The CDR3 DNA sequence: TGCGCCAGCAGCTTGACTACCGGGACAGGGGTATACAATGAGCAGTTCTTC. It encodes CASSLTTGTGVYNEQFF. The chain is built from TRBV5-1 and TRBJ2-1; 10 positions agree with TRBD1. Germline CDR1 SGHRS, CDR2 YFSETQ. V was clipped by 1 base and J by 4 bases; unmatched bases: 8. The CDR3 loop spans 17 amino acids. Full variable domain (remainder filled in from reference TRBV5-1 and TRBJ2-1): KAGVTQTPRYLIKTRGQQVTLSCSPISGHRSVSWYQQTPGQGLQFLFEYFSETQRNKGNFPGRFSGRQFSNSRSEMNVSTLELGDSALYLCASSLTTGTGVYNEQFFGPGTRLTVL.

The chain uses TRBV27 and TRBJ2-2; D remains ambiguous. Between the trimmed V and J ends, which lost 10 bases and 7 bases, there was a span of 19 bases. CDR3 length: 14 residues. The V gene's germline CDR1 is MNHEY and CDR2 SMNVEV (reference sequence). The CDR3 DNA sequence: TGTGCCACCCGTGATCTATTGGTCCTCGGGGAGCTGTTTTTT. Translated: CATRDLLVLGELFF.

The V gene is TRBV27, the J gene TRBJ2-3; 7 positions match TRBD1. The germline gives CDR1 MNHEY, CDR2 SMNVEV (reference sequence). The CDR3 has 17 residues. After removal of 3 bases from V and 2 bases from J, the junction contained 11 bases not matched to a gene. The DNA for the CDR3 is TGTGCCAGCAGTTTGGCCGGTAGAGGGACAGCCACAGATACGCAGTATTTT. Protein product: CASSLAGRGTATDTQYF.

DNA for the CDR3: TGTGCCAGCAGGCAGGGCAGCTATGGCTACACCTTC. This translates into CASRQGSYGYTF. The chain combines TRBV28 with TRBJ1-2, with D perhaps TRBD1 (5 bases). The V end was cut by 6 bases, the J end by 4 bases, with 9 bases between. The CDR3 contains 12 residues. Germline-derived CDR1 and CDR2 are MDHEN and SYDVKM.

J is TRBJ2-5 and V is TRBV7-9; D unresolved. The CDR3 consists of 12 residues. Between the trimmed V and J ends, which lost 2 bases and 5 bases, there was a span of 6 bases. CDR1 is SEHNR, CDR2 FQNEAQ, per germline (reference sequence). In DNA form, the CDR3 reads TGTGCCAGCAGCTTATTCGGGGAGACCCAGTACTTC. This codes for CASSLFGETQYF. The whole variable domain, filled in from reference TRBV7-9 and TRBJ2-5, reads DTGVSQNPRHKITKRGQNVTFRCDPISEHNRLYWYRQTLGQGPEFLTYFQNEAQLEKSRLLSDRFSAERPKGSFSTLEIQRTEQGDSAMYLCASSLFGETQYFGPGTRLLVL.

CDR3 nucleotide sequence: TGTGCCAGCAGCTTAGCGGCGGGTTCCACCTACGAGCAGTACTTC. Its translation is CASSLAAGSTYEQYF. This chain uses TRBV7-2 with TRBJ2-7, with D possibly TRBD2 on 5 matching bases. V lost 0 bases and J 2 bases, leaving 11 bases between the germline ends. CDR3 size: 15 residues. Germline V gives CDR1 SGHTA, CDR2 FQGNSA.

The rearrangement joins TRBV10-3 to TRBJ2-3, with 7 bases lining up with TRBD2. Germline assignment: CDR1 ENHRY and CDR2 SYGVKD. V lost 0 bases, J lost 2 bases, and 8 bases stayed unmatched. The CDR3 is 17 amino acids. DNA of the CDR3: TGTGCCATCAGTGAGTCTAGGGGAGCGGGGTTCACAGATACGCAGTATTTT. This sequence encodes CAISESRGAGFTDTQYF.